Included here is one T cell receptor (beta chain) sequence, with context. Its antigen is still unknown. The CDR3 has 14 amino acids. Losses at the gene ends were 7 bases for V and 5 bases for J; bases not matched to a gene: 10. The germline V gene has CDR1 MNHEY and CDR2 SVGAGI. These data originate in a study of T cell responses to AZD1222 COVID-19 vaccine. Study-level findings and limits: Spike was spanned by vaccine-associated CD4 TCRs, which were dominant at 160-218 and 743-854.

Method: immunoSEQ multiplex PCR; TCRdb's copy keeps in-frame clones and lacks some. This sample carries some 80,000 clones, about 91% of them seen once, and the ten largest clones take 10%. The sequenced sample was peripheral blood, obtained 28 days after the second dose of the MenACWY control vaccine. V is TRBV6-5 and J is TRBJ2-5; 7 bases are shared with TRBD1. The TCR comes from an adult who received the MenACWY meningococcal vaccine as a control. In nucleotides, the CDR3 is TGTGCCAGCACCCTAGAGACAGGGCGGGAGACCCAGTACTTC. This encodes CASTLETGRETQYF.